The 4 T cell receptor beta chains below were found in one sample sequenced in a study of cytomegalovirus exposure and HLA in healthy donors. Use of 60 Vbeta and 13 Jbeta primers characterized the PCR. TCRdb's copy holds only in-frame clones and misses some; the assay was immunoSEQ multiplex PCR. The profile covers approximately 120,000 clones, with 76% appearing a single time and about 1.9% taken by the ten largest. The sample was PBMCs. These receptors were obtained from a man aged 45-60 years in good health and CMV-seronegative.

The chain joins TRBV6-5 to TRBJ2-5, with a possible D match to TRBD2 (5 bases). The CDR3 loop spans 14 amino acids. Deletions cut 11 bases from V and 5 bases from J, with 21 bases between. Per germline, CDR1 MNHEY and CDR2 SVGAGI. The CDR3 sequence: CAVRPGLHGETQYF. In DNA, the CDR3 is TGTGCCGTGCGACCGGGATTACACGGGGAGACCCAGTACTTC.

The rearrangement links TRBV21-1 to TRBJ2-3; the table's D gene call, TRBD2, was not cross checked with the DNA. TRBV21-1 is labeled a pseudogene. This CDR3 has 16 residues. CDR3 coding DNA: TGTGCCAGCAGCAGCAACGGGGGGGGGCCCACAGATACGCAGTATTTT. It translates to CASSSNGGGPTDTQYF.

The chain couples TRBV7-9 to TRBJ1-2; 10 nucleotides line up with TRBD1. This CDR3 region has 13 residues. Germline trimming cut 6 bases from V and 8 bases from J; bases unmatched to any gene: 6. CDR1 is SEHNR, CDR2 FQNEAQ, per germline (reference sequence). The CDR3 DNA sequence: TGTGCCAGCAGTTCGGGACAGGGGCGCGGCTACACCTTC. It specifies CASSSGQGRGYTF.

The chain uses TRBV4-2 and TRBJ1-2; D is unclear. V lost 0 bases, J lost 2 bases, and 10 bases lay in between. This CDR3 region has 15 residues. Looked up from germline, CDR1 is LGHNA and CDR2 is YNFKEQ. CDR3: CASSQDREVNYGYTF. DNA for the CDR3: TGTGCCAGCAGCCAAGATAGGGAGGTCAACTATGGCTACACCTTC.